The 9 T cell receptor beta chains below come from one sample, sequenced in a study of regulatory T cells in long-lasting Graves disease. Investigators prepared the TCR beta libraries by applying iRepertoire HTBI primers and Arm-PCR of CDR3 regions. MiXCR was run by TCRdb on the multiplex PCR reads, yielding one entry per CDR3 protein. The repertoire includes some 460,000 distinct CDR3 sequences, about 17% of them detected once, and 12% sits in the top ten. Time point: newly diagnosed GD, antithyroid drugs for less than 3 months. PBMC RNA was the source of the TCR library. These data were likewise used in another study, on T cells in Graves' hyperthyroidism and ophthalmopathy.

The sequences come from peripheral blood mononuclear cells (PBMCs), collected at new diagnosis, from a patient treated with antithyroid drugs. The receptors derive from a middle-aged man with Graves disease.

Points on this clonotype: This may be a read error: a much more frequent sequence differs by one nucleotide. The genes are TRBV9 and TRBJ2-1; 12 bases match TRBD1. The CDR3 spans 14 residues. Germline V gives CDR1 SGDLS, CDR2 YYNGEE. V trimming: 6 bases; J trimming: 8 bases; junction bases outside the gene matches: 6. The CDR3 here is CASKGDRGPHEQFF. CDR3 bases: TGTGCCAGCAAGGGGGACAGGGGGCCTCATGAGCAGTTCTTC.

As concerns this clonotype: A clone one base away is much larger, so this may be a read error. CDR3 coding DNA: TGTACCAGCAGTAACTACCCGAAGCCCCAGCATTTT. Its protein product is CTSSNYPKPQHF. The genes are TRBV28 and TRBJ1-5; D unclear. This CDR3 is 12 amino acids long. Germline V gives CDR1 MDHEN, CDR2 SYDVKM.

The chain uses TRBV2 and TRBJ2-7; 11 nucleotides line up with TRBD2. The CDR3 sequence is 15 residues long. CDR1 is SNHLY and CDR2 is FYNNEI in the germline V gene. V shed 2 bases and J 4 bases; nucleotides not matched to a gene: 4. The chain's CDR3 is CASSEWTSGWYEQYF. As DNA, the CDR3 is TGTGCCAGCAGTGAATGGACTAGCGGGTGGTACGAGCAGTACTTC.

This clonotype occurred a few times. The CDR3 carries no conserved terminal phenylalanine or tryptophan, so it likely arises from a read error. The chain combines TRBV11-2 with TRBJ1-2; TRBD1 agrees at 7 bases. CDR3 length: 16 residues. Trimming removed 5 bases from V and 1 base from J; junction bases left unmatched: 10. From germline, CDR1 is SGHAT and CDR2 FQNNGV. In DNA, the CDR3 is TGTGCCAGCAGCCCACTGACAGGGCCTATTAACTATGGCTACACCCTC. The encoded protein is CASSPLTGPINYGYTL.

This clonotype was counted many times. V usage is TRBV7-3 and J usage is TRBJ2-1, with D perhaps matching TRBD2 (6 bases). V was pared by 5 bases and J by 4 bases, with 9 bases between. Germline-derived CDR1 and CDR2 are SGHTA and FQGTGA. The CDR3 runs 13 residues. CDR3 DNA sequence: TGTGCCAGCAGCGTTGGGACTTACAATGAGCAGTTCTTC. Encoded protein: CASSVGTYNEQFF.

With regard to this clonotype: One base away lies a much larger clone, so this may be a sequencing read error. V is TRBV4-1 and J is TRBJ2-4; D is possibly TRBD2 (6 bases). The ends were cut back, 0 bases at V and 13 bases at J, with 19 bases in the middle. In germline, CDR1 is MGHRA, CDR2 YSYEKL. There are 15 residues in the CDR3. The CDR3 sequence: CASSQDTSWYNEQYF. The CDR3 nucleotides are TGCGCCAGCAGCCAAGATACTAGCTGGTACAATGAGCAGTACTTC.

This clonotype has ten or more counts. This chain connects TRBV5-1 to TRBJ2-5; TRBD1 matches at 8 bases. CDR3 size: 16 residues. Trimming took 4 bases from V and 2 from J; bases not matched to a gene: 10. Per the germline V gene, CDR1 is SGHRS and CDR2 is YFSETQ. The CDR3 bases are TGCGCCAGCAGCAAAGGACAGGGTACAACGCAAGAGACCCAGTACTTC. Translating it yields CASSKGQGTTQETQYF.

Of note for this clonotype: This may be a read error, as it is one base from a much larger clone. V is TRBV28 and J is TRBJ2-5, with a weak D call TRBD2 (6 bases). V lost 2 bases and J lost 2, with 21 bases in between. CDR1 and CDR2 (germline): MDHEN, SYDVKM. The CDR3 length is 18 residues. The CDR3 DNA sequence: TGTGCCAGCAGTTTAACCACCCCAGGTAGCGGAGTACAAGAGACCCAGTACTTC. This gives the protein CASSLTTPGSGVQETQYF.

This clonotype was found a few times. The chain recombines TRBV5-1 with TRBJ2-7, with 9 bases lining up with TRBD2. Trimming cost V 4 bases and J 6 bases; bases outside gene matches: 11. The CDR3 length is 15 residues. In germline, CDR1 is SGHRS, CDR2 YFSETQ. In DNA form, the CDR3 reads TGCGCCAGCAGCGCCTTAGCGGGAGCGGAGGGCGAGCAGTACTTC. Its protein is CASSALAGAEGEQYF.